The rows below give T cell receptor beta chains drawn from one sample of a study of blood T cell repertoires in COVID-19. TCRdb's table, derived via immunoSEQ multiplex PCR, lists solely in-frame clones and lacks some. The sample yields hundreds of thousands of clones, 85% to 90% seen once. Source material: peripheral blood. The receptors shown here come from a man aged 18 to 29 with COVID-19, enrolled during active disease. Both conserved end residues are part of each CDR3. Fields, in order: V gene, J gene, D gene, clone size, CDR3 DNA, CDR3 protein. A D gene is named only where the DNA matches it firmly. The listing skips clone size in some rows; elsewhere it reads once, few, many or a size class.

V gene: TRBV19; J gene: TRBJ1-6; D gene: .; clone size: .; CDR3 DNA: TGTGCCAGTAGAAACAGGGTTGAATATAATTCACCCCTCCACTTT; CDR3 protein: CASRNRVEYNSPLHF
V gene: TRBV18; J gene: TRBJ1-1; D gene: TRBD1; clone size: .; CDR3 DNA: TGTGCCAGCTCATCGGACAGGGGCACTGAAGCTTTCTTT; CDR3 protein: CASSSDRGTEAFF
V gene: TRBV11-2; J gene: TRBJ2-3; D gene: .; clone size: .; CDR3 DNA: TGTGCCAGCAGCTTATCCCCCGTCACAGATACGCAGTATTTT; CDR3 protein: CASSLSPVTDTQYF
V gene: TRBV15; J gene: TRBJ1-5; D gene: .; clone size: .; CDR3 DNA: TGTGCCACCAGCAGAGACAGGGCCGCCAGCCAGCATTTT; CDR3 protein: CATSRDRAASQHF
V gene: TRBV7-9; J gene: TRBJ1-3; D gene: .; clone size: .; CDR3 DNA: TGTGCCAGCAGCTTCACTGGACAGTCAAGCTCTGGAAACACCATATATTTT; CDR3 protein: CASSFTGQSSSGNTIYF
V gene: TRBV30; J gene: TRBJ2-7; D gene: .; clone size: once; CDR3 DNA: TGTGCCTGGTCGGAGGGTTTAATCTCCTACGAGCAGTACTTC; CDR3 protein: CAWSEGLISYEQYF
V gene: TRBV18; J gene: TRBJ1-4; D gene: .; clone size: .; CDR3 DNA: TGTGCCAGCTCACGGCCGGGGTCGGGTGAAAAACTGTTTTTT; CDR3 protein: CASSRPGSGEKLFF
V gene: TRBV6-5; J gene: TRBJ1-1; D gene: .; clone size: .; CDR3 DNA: TGTGCCAGCAGTTACTCTCGTGAAGCTTTCTTT; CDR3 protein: CASSYSREAFF
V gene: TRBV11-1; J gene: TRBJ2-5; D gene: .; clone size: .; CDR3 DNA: TGTGCCAGCAGCGTTCACTTCCAAGAGACCCAGTACTTC; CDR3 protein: CASSVHFQETQYF
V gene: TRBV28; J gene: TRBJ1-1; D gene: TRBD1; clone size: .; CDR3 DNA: TGTGCCAGCAGTTTATCGGAACGGACAGGGAACACTGAAGCTTTCTTT; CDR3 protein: CASSLSERTGNTEAFF
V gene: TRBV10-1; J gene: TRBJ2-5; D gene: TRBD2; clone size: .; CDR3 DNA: TGCGCCAGCAGTAGCGGGGGGGCTGAAGAGACCCAGTACTTC; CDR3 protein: CASSSGGAEETQYF
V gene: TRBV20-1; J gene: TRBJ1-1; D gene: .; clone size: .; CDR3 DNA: TGCAGTGCTAGTGCTACGGGGTTCTTAACTGAAGCTTTCTTT; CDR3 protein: CSASATGFLTEAFF
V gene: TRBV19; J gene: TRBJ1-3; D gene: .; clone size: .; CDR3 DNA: TGTGCCAGTAGTAAGGCGGCAACTGGAAACACCATATATTTT; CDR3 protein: CASSKAATGNTIYF
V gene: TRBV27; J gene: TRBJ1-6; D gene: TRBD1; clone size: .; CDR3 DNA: TGTGCCAGCAGTGACCACTGGACAGGGCGAGATTCACCCCTCCACTTT; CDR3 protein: CASSDHWTGRDSPLHF
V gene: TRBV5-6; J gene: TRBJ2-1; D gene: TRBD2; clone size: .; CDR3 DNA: TGTGCCAGCAGCACCGGGACTAGCATTTTTGAGCAGTTCTTC; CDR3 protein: CASSTGTSIFEQFF
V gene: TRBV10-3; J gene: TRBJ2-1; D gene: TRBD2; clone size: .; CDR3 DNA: TGTGCCATCAGGGCGGGGGCCTACAATGAGCAGTTCTTC; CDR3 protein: CAIRAGAYNEQFF
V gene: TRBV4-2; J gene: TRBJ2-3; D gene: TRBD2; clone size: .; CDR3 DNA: TGTGCCAGCAGCCAACAAGCGGGGGGAGGAACAGATACGCAGTATTTT; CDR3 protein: CASSQQAGGGTDTQYF
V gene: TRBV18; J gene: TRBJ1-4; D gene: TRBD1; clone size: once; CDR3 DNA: TGTGCCAGCTCACTCACCGGGACAGGGGTCGAAAAACTGTTTTTT; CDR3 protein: CASSLTGTGVEKLFF
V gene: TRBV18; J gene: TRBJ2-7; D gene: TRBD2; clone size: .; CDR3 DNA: TGTGCCAGCTCACCCAGCGGGGGGTATTCCTACGAGCAGTACTTC; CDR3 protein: CASSPSGGYSYEQYF
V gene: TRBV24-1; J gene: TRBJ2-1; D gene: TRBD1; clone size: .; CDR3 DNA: TGTGCCACCAGTACCACAGGGGCCCACAATGAGCAGTTCTTC; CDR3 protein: CATSTTGAHNEQFF
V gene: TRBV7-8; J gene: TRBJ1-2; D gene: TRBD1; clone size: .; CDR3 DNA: TGTGCCAGCTCTGACAGGGGTTTCTATGGCTACACCTTC; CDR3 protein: CASSDRGFYGYTF
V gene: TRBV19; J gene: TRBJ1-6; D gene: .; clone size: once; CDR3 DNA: TGTGCCAGTTCCTTGGGACAAAATAATTCACCCCTCCACTTT; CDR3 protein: CASSLGQNNSPLHF
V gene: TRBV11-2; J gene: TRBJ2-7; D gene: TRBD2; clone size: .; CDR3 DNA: TGTGCCAGCAGCTTAATTAGCGGGACATCCTACGAGCAGTACTTC; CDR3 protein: CASSLISGTSYEQYF
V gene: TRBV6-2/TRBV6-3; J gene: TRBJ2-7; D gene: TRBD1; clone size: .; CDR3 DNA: TGTGCCAGCAGTCGACAGGGGGTTTCCTACGAGCAGTACTTC; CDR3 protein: CASSRQGVSYEQYF
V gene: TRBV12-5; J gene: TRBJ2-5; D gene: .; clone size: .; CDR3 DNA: TGTGCTAGTGGTTTCGGGGTGGGAGAGACCCAGTACTTC; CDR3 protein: CASGFGVGETQYF